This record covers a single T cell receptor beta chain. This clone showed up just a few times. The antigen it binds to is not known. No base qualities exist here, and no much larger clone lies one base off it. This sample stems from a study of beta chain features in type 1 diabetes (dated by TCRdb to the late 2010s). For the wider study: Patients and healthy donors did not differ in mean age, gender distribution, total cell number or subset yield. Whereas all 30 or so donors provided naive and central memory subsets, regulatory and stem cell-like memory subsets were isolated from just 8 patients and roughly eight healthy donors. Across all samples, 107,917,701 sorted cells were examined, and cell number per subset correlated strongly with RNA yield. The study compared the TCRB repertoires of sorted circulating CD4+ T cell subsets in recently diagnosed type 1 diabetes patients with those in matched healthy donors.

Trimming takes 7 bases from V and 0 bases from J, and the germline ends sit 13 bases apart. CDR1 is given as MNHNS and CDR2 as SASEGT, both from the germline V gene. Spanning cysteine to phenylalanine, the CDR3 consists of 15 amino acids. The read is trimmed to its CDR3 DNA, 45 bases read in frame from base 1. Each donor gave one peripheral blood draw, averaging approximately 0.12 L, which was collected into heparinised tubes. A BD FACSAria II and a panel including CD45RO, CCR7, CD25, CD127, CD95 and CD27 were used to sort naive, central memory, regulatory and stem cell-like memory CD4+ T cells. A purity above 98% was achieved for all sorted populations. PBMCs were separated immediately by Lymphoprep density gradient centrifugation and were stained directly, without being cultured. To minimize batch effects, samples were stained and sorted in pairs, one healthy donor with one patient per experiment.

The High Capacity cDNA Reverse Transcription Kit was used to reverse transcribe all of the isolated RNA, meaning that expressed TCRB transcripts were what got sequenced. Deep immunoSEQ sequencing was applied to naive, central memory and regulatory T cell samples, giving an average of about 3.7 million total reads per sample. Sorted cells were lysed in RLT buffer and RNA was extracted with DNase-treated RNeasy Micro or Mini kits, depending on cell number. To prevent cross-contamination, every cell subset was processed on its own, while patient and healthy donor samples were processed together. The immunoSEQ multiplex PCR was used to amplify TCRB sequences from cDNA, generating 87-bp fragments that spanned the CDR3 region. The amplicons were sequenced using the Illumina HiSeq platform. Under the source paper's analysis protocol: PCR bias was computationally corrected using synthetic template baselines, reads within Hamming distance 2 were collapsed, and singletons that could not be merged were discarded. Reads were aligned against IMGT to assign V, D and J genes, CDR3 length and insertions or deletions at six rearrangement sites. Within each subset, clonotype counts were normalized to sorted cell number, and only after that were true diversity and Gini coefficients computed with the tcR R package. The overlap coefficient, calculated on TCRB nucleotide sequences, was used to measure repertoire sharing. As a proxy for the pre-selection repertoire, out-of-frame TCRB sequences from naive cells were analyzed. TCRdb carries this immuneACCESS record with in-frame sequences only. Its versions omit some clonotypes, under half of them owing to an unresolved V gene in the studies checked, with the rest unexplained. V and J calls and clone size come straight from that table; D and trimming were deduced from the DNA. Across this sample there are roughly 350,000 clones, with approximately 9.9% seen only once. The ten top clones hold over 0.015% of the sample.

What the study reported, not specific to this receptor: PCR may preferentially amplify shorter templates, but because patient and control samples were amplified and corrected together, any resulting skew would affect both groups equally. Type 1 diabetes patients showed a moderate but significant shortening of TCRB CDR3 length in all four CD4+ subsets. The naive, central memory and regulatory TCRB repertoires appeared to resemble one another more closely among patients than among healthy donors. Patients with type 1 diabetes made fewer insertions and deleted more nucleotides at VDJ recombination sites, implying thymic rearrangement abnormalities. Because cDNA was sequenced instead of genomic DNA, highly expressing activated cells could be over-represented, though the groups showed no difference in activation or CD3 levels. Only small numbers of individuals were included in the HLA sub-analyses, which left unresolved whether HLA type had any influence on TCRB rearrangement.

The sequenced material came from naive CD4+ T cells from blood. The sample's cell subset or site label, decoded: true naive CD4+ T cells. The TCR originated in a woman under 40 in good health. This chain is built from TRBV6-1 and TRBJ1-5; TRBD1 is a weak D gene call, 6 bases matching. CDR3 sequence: CASITGTLSNQPQHF. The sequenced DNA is TGTGCCAGCATCACCGGGACACTTAGCAATCAGCCCCAGCATTTT.